A selection of T cell receptor beta chains follows, all from one sample in a study of beta chain features in type 1 diabetes. TCRdb's table, derived via immunoSEQ multiplex PCR, lists solely in-frame clones and lacks some. Of about 230,000 clones in the sample, 9.6% were seen once. Sequenced: naive CD4+ T cells from blood. All receptors come from a woman aged 18-35 years in good health. Each CDR3 is given with its conserved first and last residue. D genes are given only for firm matches. Rows may omit the clone size; those that give it use once, few, many or a size class.

cdr3_nt: TGCGCCAGCAGCTTGGTAGCGGGAGGATACACCGGGGAGCTGTTTTTT; cdr3_aa: CASSLVAGGYTGELFF; v_call: TRBV5-1; j_call: TRBJ2-2; clone_size: few; d_call: TRBD2
cdr3_nt: TGTGCCAGCAGTTTAAGAGGACTAGCGGGCGACAATGAGCAGTTCTTC; cdr3_aa: CASSLRGLAGDNEQFF; v_call: TRBV27; j_call: TRBJ2-1; clone_size: .; d_call: TRBD2
cdr3_nt: TGTGCCACCAGCGGGGACAGGGGACGGAACGGCAATCAGCCCCAGCATTTT; cdr3_aa: CATSGDRGRNGNQPQHF; v_call: TRBV15; j_call: TRBJ1-5; clone_size: .; d_call: TRBD1
cdr3_nt: TGCGCCAGTAACAGGGACAGAGCTGACAATGAGCAGTTCTTC; cdr3_aa: CASNRDRADNEQFF; v_call: TRBV5-1; j_call: TRBJ2-1; clone_size: few; d_call: TRBD1
cdr3_nt: TGTGCCACCAGCAGAGATAGGAAGGGGGCGTGGGAAAAACTGTTTTTT; cdr3_aa: CATSRDRKGAWEKLFF; v_call: TRBV15; j_call: TRBJ1-4; clone_size: .; d_call: TRBD1
cdr3_nt: TGCAGTGCAACTCATGTGAGTGAGCAGTTCTTC; cdr3_aa: CSATHVSEQFF; v_call: TRBV20-1; j_call: TRBJ2-1; clone_size: .; d_call: .
cdr3_nt: TGTGCCAGCAGTTACAGGAGGAGTAACTATGGCTACACCTTC; cdr3_aa: CASSYRRSNYGYTF; v_call: TRBV6-6; j_call: TRBJ1-2; clone_size: few; d_call: .
cdr3_nt: TGTGCCAGCAGCACCTATGACAGGGACTTTGAAAAACTGTTTTTT; cdr3_aa: CASSTYDRDFEKLFF; v_call: TRBV5-6; j_call: TRBJ1-4; clone_size: .; d_call: TRBD1
cdr3_nt: TGTGCCAGCAGCTCCGGGACTAGTCCCCATGAGCAGTTCTTC; cdr3_aa: CASSSGTSPHEQFF; v_call: TRBV7-9; j_call: TRBJ2-1; clone_size: few; d_call: TRBD2
cdr3_nt: TGTGCCAGTACCCCGACAGGCACCACCGGGGAGCTGTTTTTT; cdr3_aa: CASTPTGTTGELFF; v_call: TRBV19; j_call: TRBJ2-2; clone_size: .; d_call: .
cdr3_nt: TGTGCCAGCAGTTTGGAGCCCGCCACAGATACGCAGTATTTT; cdr3_aa: CASSLEPATDTQYF; v_call: TRBV6-1; j_call: TRBJ2-3; clone_size: .; d_call: .
cdr3_nt: TGTGCCAGCAGTAAAACCGGGACAGTGGGCACTGAAGCTTTCTTT; cdr3_aa: CASSKTGTVGTEAFF; v_call: TRBV6-6; j_call: TRBJ1-1; clone_size: .; d_call: TRBD1
cdr3_nt: TGTGCCAGCAGTAAAGAGGGGTACGAGCAGTACTTC; cdr3_aa: CASSKEGYEQYF; v_call: TRBV2; j_call: TRBJ2-7; clone_size: few; d_call: .
cdr3_nt: TGTGCCAGCTCTCCCCTAGCGGGAGGAATCCAAGAGACCCAGTACTTC; cdr3_aa: CASSPLAGGIQETQYF; v_call: TRBV18; j_call: TRBJ2-5; clone_size: few; d_call: TRBD2
cdr3_nt: TGTGCCAGCAGCTTCTTGGCCTTCCTAGTTAAGGGGAAACACGAGCAGTACTTC; cdr3_aa: CASSFLAFLVKGKHEQYF; v_call: TRBV5-6; j_call: TRBJ2-7; clone_size: .; d_call: .
cdr3_nt: TGCGCCAGCAGCTTCCTGGGAGGGGCAGAGACCCAGTACTTC; cdr3_aa: CASSFLGGAETQYF; v_call: TRBV5-1; j_call: TRBJ2-5; clone_size: .; d_call: TRBD2
cdr3_nt: TGTGCCAGCAGCATGAGCGGAAATGAGCAGTTCTTC; cdr3_aa: CASSMSGNEQFF; v_call: TRBV11-1; j_call: TRBJ2-1; clone_size: many; d_call: .
cdr3_nt: TGTGCCAGCAGCTTAAATCCCGCGGGACTCCCCTACAATGAGCAGTTCTTC; cdr3_aa: CASSLNPAGLPYNEQFF; v_call: TRBV7-3; j_call: TRBJ2-1; clone_size: .; d_call: .
cdr3_nt: TGTGCCAGCAGCCAGACAGGGAACGAGCAGTACTTC; cdr3_aa: CASSQTGNEQYF; v_call: TRBV6-6; j_call: TRBJ2-7; clone_size: few; d_call: TRBD1
cdr3_nt: TGCGCCAGCAGCTCCACAGGGAGATCTAGCTATGGCTACACCTTC; cdr3_aa: CASSSTGRSSYGYTF; v_call: TRBV5-1; j_call: TRBJ1-2; clone_size: .; d_call: .
cdr3_nt: TGTGCCAGCAGCCAAGCGGGGGGCTTGAACACTGAAGCTTTCTTT; cdr3_aa: CASSQAGGLNTEAFF; v_call: TRBV4-2; j_call: TRBJ1-1; clone_size: few; d_call: .
cdr3_nt: TGCGCCAGCAGCACGGGACAGCGACTGAACACTGAAGCTTTCTTT; cdr3_aa: CASSTGQRLNTEAFF; v_call: TRBV5-1; j_call: TRBJ1-1; clone_size: .; d_call: TRBD1
cdr3_nt: TGTGCCAGCAGCTTAATGGTGGTAAGGGGGACGCAGTTCTTC; cdr3_aa: CASSLMVVRGTQFF; v_call: TRBV7-2; j_call: TRBJ2-1; clone_size: .; d_call: .
cdr3_nt: TGTGCCAGCGAAGGGGCAGGGAGGGACACTGAAGCTTTCTTT; cdr3_aa: CASEGAGRDTEAFF; v_call: TRBV2; j_call: TRBJ1-1; clone_size: few; d_call: .
cdr3_nt: TGTGCCAGCAGAAAAGGGACTAGCGGCCCGAAGACCCAGTACTTC; cdr3_aa: CASRKGTSGPKTQYF; v_call: TRBV6-5; j_call: TRBJ2-5; clone_size: .; d_call: TRBD2
cdr3_nt: TGTGCCAGCAGTCCCTCGACTAGCGGGGGTTACGAGCAGTACTTC; cdr3_aa: CASSPSTSGGYEQYF; v_call: TRBV6-5; j_call: TRBJ2-7; clone_size: .; d_call: TRBD2
cdr3_nt: TGTGCCTGGAGTGTATACGGGACTGCAACTAATGAAAAACTGTTTTTT; cdr3_aa: CAWSVYGTATNEKLFF; v_call: TRBV30; j_call: TRBJ1-4; clone_size: .; d_call: .
cdr3_nt: TGTGCCAGCAGTTTACGCGGGGGGGTAGAGACCCAGTACTTC; cdr3_aa: CASSLRGGVETQYF; v_call: TRBV28; j_call: TRBJ2-5; clone_size: few; d_call: TRBD2
cdr3_nt: TGTGCCAGCAGTTACTCGAGAGGGGGAAGCTACAATGAGCAGTTCTTC; cdr3_aa: CASSYSRGGSYNEQFF; v_call: TRBV6-6; j_call: TRBJ2-1; clone_size: few; d_call: .
cdr3_nt: TGTGCCAGCAGCTTAGGACAGGGAAGGTCCTACGAGCAGTACTTC; cdr3_aa: CASSLGQGRSYEQYF; v_call: TRBV11-2; j_call: TRBJ2-7; clone_size: few; d_call: TRBD1
cdr3_nt: TGCGCCAGCACCCTGGTCTCGGGACAGGGGGCGTCCGAGCAGTACTTC; cdr3_aa: CASTLVSGQGASEQYF; v_call: TRBV5-1; j_call: TRBJ2-7; clone_size: few; d_call: TRBD1
cdr3_nt: TGTGCCAGCAGCCCTCAGCGGGGGCCCCAAAATACGCAGTATTTT; cdr3_aa: CASSPQRGPQNTQYF; v_call: TRBV5-4; j_call: TRBJ2-3; clone_size: .; d_call: TRBD2
cdr3_nt: TGTGCCAGCAGTCCCGACCGTACCCGGGTTCAGTACTTC; cdr3_aa: CASSPDRTRVQYF; v_call: TRBV6-5; j_call: TRBJ2-4; clone_size: many; d_call: .
cdr3_nt: TGTGCCAGTAAGAACAGGGGACGAGAGAATTACAATGAGCAGTTCTTC; cdr3_aa: CASKNRGRENYNEQFF; v_call: TRBV19; j_call: TRBJ2-1; clone_size: .; d_call: TRBD1
cdr3_nt: TGTGCCAGCCTATGGGACAGGGGGAACAATGAGCAGTTCTTC; cdr3_aa: CASLWDRGNNEQFF; v_call: TRBV7-9; j_call: TRBJ2-1; clone_size: few; d_call: TRBD1
cdr3_nt: TGTGCCTGGCAAAACAGGGGGCGCGCTGGAAACACCATATATTTT; cdr3_aa: CAWQNRGRAGNTIYF; v_call: TRBV30; j_call: TRBJ1-3; clone_size: few; d_call: TRBD1
cdr3_nt: TGCGCCAGCAGCTCCATTAGCACAGATACGCAGTATTTT; cdr3_aa: CASSSISTDTQYF; v_call: TRBV5-1; j_call: TRBJ2-3; clone_size: .; d_call: .
cdr3_nt: TGCGCCAGCAGCCCGGATCCCGGGAGTTCTAATGAAAAACTGTTTTTT; cdr3_aa: CASSPDPGSSNEKLFF; v_call: TRBV5-1; j_call: TRBJ1-4; clone_size: .; d_call: .
cdr3_nt: TGTGCCACCGGGCGGGGGGCTAACTATGGCTACACCTTC; cdr3_aa: CATGRGANYGYTF; v_call: TRBV6-5; j_call: TRBJ1-2; clone_size: .; d_call: .
cdr3_nt: TGTGCCAGCAGTTCTCTGGGACTGGATTATACGCAGTATTTT; cdr3_aa: CASSSLGLDYTQYF; v_call: TRBV6-5; j_call: TRBJ2-3; clone_size: .; d_call: .